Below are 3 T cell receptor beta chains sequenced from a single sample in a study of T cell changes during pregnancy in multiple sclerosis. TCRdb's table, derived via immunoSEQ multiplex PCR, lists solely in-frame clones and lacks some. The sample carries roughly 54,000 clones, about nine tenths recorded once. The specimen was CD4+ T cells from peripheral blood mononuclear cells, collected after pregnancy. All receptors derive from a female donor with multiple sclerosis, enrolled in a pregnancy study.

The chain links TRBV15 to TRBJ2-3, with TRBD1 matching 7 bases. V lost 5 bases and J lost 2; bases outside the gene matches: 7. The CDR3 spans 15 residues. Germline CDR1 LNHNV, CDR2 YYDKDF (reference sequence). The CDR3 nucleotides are TGTGCCACCAGCGACCCAGGGGGATACACAGATACGCAGTATTTT. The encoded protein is CATSDPGGYTDTQYF.

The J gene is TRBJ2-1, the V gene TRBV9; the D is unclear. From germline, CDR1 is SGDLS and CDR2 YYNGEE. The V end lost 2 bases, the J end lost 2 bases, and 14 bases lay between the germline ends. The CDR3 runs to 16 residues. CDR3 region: CASSVLSPVPYNEQFF. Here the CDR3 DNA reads TGTGCCAGCAGCGTTCTTTCTCCGGTTCCCTACAATGAGCAGTTCTTC.

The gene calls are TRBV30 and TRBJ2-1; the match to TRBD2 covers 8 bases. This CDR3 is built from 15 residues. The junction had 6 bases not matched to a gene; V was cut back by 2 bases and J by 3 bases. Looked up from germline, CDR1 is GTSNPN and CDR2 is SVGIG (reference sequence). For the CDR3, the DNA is TGTGCCTGGAGTAACGGGGGGGCCGGCTACAATGAGCAGTTCTTC. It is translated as CAWSNGGAGYNEQFF.